These 9 T cell receptor beta chains originate from one sample sequenced in a study of T cell repertoires in cytomegalovirus infection. Antigen specificity for these receptors is unknown. TCRdb called the reads again in MiXCR, with one record for every CDR3 protein. The profile covers approximately 990,000 distinct CDR3 sequences, with approximately 32% appearing a single time and 13% taken by the ten largest. The source was cultured CD8+ T cells from PBMCs, collected from culture after CMV antigen stimulation. The receptors here all came from a human donor in good health (CMV status not recorded). Some clones in this sample may be carry-over from other donors' samples.

This clonotype has only a few counts. The chain couples TRBV10-3 to TRBJ1-2; D is uncertain. Trimming stripped 3 bases from V and 5 bases from J, with 4 bases between. The CDR3 totals 11 residues. Germline V gene lookup returns CDR1 ENHRY and CDR2 SYGVKD. CDR3 sequence reads: CAISEPYGYTF. The CDR3 nucleotides are TGTGCCATCAGTGAACCATATGGCTACACCTTC.

This clonotype turned up a few times. This chain uses TRBV27 with TRBJ2-3; 11 positions agree with TRBD2. The length of the CDR3 is 14 residues. J was trimmed by 5 bases and V by 9 bases; bases with no gene match: 7. CDR1 and CDR2 from the germline V gene are MNHEY and SMNVEV (reference sequence). The CDR3 reads CASISGGAVDTQYF. CDR3 bases: TGTGCCAGTATTAGCGGGGGGGCCGTAGATACGCAGTATTTT.

This chain joins TRBV4-1 and TRBJ1-5; D remains ambiguous. CDR3 length: 15 amino acids. Germline V lookup: CDR1 MGHRA, CDR2 YSYEKL. The ends were cut back, 1 base at V and 7 bases at J, with 14 bases in the middle. The CDR3 is CASSQVYLGGQPQHF. The CDR3 DNA sequence: TGCGCCAGCAGCCAAGTCTATCTGGGTGGCCAGCCCCAGCATTTT.

The chain carries TRBV7-8 and TRBJ2-1; D is ambiguous. The CDR3 extends over 12 amino acids. The V gene lost 5 bases and the J gene lost 9 bases, with 11 bases spanning the gap. In germline, CDR1 is SGHVS, CDR2 FQNEAQ. Here the CDR3 reads CASSPHSTEQFF. CDR3 in DNA: TGTGCCAGCAGCCCACACTCTACTGAGCAGTTCTTC.

The rearrangement joins TRBV4-1 to TRBJ2-7; no definite D call. From germline, CDR1 is MGHRA and CDR2 YSYEKL. The CDR3 extends over 13 amino acids. The V end was cut by 2 bases, the J end by 0 bases, with 5 bases between. As DNA, the CDR3 is TGCGCCAGCAGCCAAAGGAACTCCTACGAGCAGTACTTC. It specifies CASSQRNSYEQYF.

This clonotype has just a few counts. The chain combines TRBV2 with TRBJ1-1, with TRBD1 as a possible D gene (6 bases). Germline CDR1 reads SNHLY; CDR2 reads FYNNEI. This CDR3 contains 15 residues. Trimming pared 6 bases from V and 3 bases from J, leaving 17 bases between. The CDR3, as DNA: TGTGCCAGCAGGACAGGAGGCGTCGTCGACACTGAAGCTTTCTTT. This encodes CASRTGGVVDTEAFF.

This clonotype has a handful of counts. The J gene is TRBJ1-1, the V gene TRBV19, with D possibly being TRBD1 (5 bases). This CDR3 is built from 16 residues. CDR1 and CDR2 from the germline V gene are LNHDA and SQIVND (reference sequence). Trimming took off 4 bases at V and 1 base at J, with 16 bases between the two ends. CDR3 nucleotide sequence: TGTGCCAGTAGTACCCGGGGGAGCAGGGCGAACACTGAAGCTTTCTTT. Amino acids: CASSTRGSRANTEAFF.

In this sample, this clonotype turned up a few times. The chain uses TRBV27 and TRBJ1-6; 8 positions agree with TRBD1. Trimming at V came to 0 bases and at J to 10 bases, leaving 5 bases not matched to a gene. The CDR3 consists of 15 residues. In germline, CDR1 is MNHEY, CDR2 SMNVEV (reference sequence). The CDR3, as DNA: TGTGCCAGCAGTTTATCGTCAGGGGGCTGGTCACCCCTCCACTTT. This sequence encodes CASSLSSGGWSPLHF.

This sequence joins TRBV20-1 and TRBJ2-1; D tentatively reads TRBD1 or TRBD2 (5 bases each). The CDR3 has 15 amino acids. Germline V gene data show CDR1 as DFQATT and CDR2 as SNEGSKA (reference sequence). Trimming stripped 0 bases from V and 5 bases from J, with 14 bases between. The CDR3 protein is CSARERGRADNEQFF. The CDR3, as DNA: TGCAGTGCTAGAGAGAGGGGAAGGGCCGACAATGAGCAGTTCTTC.